Listed here are 9 T cell receptor beta chains from one sample, sequenced in a study of CD8 T cells in ankylosing spondylitis. Study-level findings and limits: About 8 highly homologous variants made up a TCR beta motif, and this motif appeared characteristic of ankylosing spondylitis blood.

MiXCR, run by TCRdb on the 5' RACE reads, gives a single entry per CDR3 protein. The table has almost 400,000 distinct CDR3 sequences, around 22% seen once. Antigens for these TCRs are unknown. The material sequenced was blood, either unsorted or a sorted T cell fraction (not recorded which). The receptors come from a male donor with ankylosing spondylitis.

This rearrangement joins TRBV7-9 to TRBJ1-1; TRBD1 matches at 11 bases. Trimming cost V 5 bases and J 6 bases; bases outside gene matches: 5. The CDR3 is 14 residues long. Looked up from germline, CDR1 is SEHNR and CDR2 is FQNEAQ (reference sequence). The CDR3 sequence is CASSIGTGGSEAFF. CDR3 DNA sequence: TGTGCCAGCAGCATCGGGACAGGGGGATCTGAAGCTTTCTTT.

This clonotype has just a few counts. The V gene is TRBV29-1, the J gene TRBJ2-7; the D gene is possibly TRBD2 (6 bases). The CDR3 runs to 12 residues. The V gene lost 6 bases and the J gene lost 3 bases, with 12 bases spanning the gap. Germline V gene data show CDR1 as SQVTM and CDR2 as ANQGSEA. CDR3 protein: CSVGRGNYEQYF. CDR3 bases: TGCAGCGTGGGACGGGGGAACTACGAGCAGTACTTC.

The rearrangement links TRBV7-2 to TRBJ2-1; 7 bases match TRBD1. With V trimmed by 2 bases and J by 6 bases, 4 bases remained unmatched. Germline assignment: CDR1 SGHTA and CDR2 FQGNSA. This CDR3 is 14 amino acids long. CDR3: CASSLLGQINEQFF. DNA of the CDR3: TGTGCCAGCAGCTTACTGGGACAGATCAATGAGCAGTTCTTC.

This clonotype has a handful of counts. The chain carries TRBV4-1 and TRBJ2-7; D tentatively reads TRBD1 or TRBD2 (6 bases each). Per germline, CDR1 MGHRA and CDR2 YSYEKL. Trimming cost V 4 bases and J 3 bases, with 10 bases left between them. This CDR3 contains 13 residues. The CDR3 loop reads CASSREGGYEQYF. The CDR3, as DNA: TGCGCCAGCAGCCGCGAGGGGGGCTACGAGCAGTACTTC.

This chain links TRBV29-1 with TRBJ1-3; D is uncertain. Trimming stripped 6 bases from V and 0 bases from J, with 9 bases between. The CDR3 loop spans 13 amino acids. Germline loops: CDR1 SQVTM, CDR2 ANQGSEA. The CDR3 DNA reads as TGCAGCGTCCAGGACTTCTCTGGAAACACCATATATTTT. Amino acid sequence: CSVQDFSGNTIYF.

The rearrangement joins TRBV3-1 to TRBJ2-3; no clear D. The CDR3 consists of 15 residues. CDR1 and CDR2 from the germline V gene are LGHDT and YNNKEL (reference sequence). V lost 0 bases and J lost 8, with 15 bases in between. CDR3 nucleotide sequence: TGTGCCAGCAGCCAAGAGGCTAGTGGGGAACTTACGCAGTATTTT. Amino acid sequence: CASSQEASGELTQYF.

In this sample, this clonotype turned up many times. This chain links TRBV20-1 with TRBJ2-7; 9 bases line up with TRBD2. With V trimmed by 2 bases and J by 4 bases, 3 bases remained unmatched. This CDR3 is built from 13 residues. The V gene's germline CDR1 is DFQATT and CDR2 SNEGSKA (reference sequence). Here the CDR3 DNA reads TGCAGTGCTAGAATAGCGGGAGTATACGAGCAGTACTTC. It is translated as CSARIAGVYEQYF.

This clonotype was recorded a few times. The chain recombines TRBV27 with TRBJ2-2; D perhaps matches TRBD1 (6 bases). This CDR3 is built from 16 residues. V was clipped by 6 bases and J by 7 bases, with 21 bases between them. CDR1 MNHEY and CDR2 SMNVEV come from the germline V gene (reference sequence). CDR3 DNA sequence: TGTGCCAGCAGGCCTGTCAGGGGCGGGTCAATCGGGGAGCTGTTTTTT. Amino acid sequence: CASRPVRGGSIGELFF.

The gene calls are TRBV24-1 and TRBJ2-1, with 8 bases matching TRBD1. The trim removed 4 bases at V and 0 bases at J, leaving 10 bases unmatched. Germline V gene lookup returns CDR1 KGHDR and CDR2 SFDVKD. The CDR3 has 18 residues. The CDR3 DNA is TGTGCCACCAGTGACCAAAGGACAGGGATAAGCTCCTACAATGAGCAGTTCTTC. Protein product: CATSDQRTGISSYNEQFF.